The 2 T cell receptor beta chains listed next were all sequenced from one sample in a study of spatial heterogeneity in lung cancer (dated by TCRdb to between 2019 and 2020). Library preparation employed 5' RACE. The sequencer listed for this sample is NextSeq 500. TCRdb's own reprocessing of the public reads used fastp at Q25 and MiXCR and kept productive beta chains. Rows with one shared CDR3 protein collapse into an entry with the most common genes and DNA. Within this sample are under 35,000 distinct CDR3 sequences, with approximately 5.1% of them counted one time only. Together, the top ten hold less than 25% of the sample. The sample's time point, from its label and the paper: blood at routine non-recurrence follow-up after resection. The sample consisted of PBMCs, taken at follow-up. The receptors here all came from a female donor with early-stage non-small cell lung cancer.

This clonotype was counted ten times or more. This chain joins TRBV29-1 and TRBJ1-4; D is unclear. Germline CDR1 is SQVTM and CDR2 is ANQGSEA. Trimming stripped 7 bases from V and 5 bases from J, with 11 bases between. This CDR3 region has 12 residues. CDR3 loop: CSATGSNEKLFF. Here the CDR3 DNA reads TGCAGCGCCACGGGCAGCAATGAAAAACTGTTTTTT.

There are many counts of this clonotype. V is TRBV28 and J is TRBJ2-7; D may correspond to TRBD1 or TRBD2 (5 bases each). CDR3 length: 16 amino acids. Between the trimmed V and J ends, which lost 3 bases and 2 bases, there was a span of 17 bases. The germline CDR1 and CDR2 sequences are MDHEN and SYDVKM. The CDR3, as DNA: TGTGCCAGCAGTTTGAGGGGCCTTGGTAGCGCCTACGAGCAGTACTTC. Amino acid sequence: CASSLRGLGSAYEQYF.